This TCR beta chain was captured by sequencing in a study of blood T cell repertoires in COVID-19. About the study: PBMCs, B-cell-depleted T cells, or T cells were the source of the cDNA or gDNA that made up the material.

V shed 4 bases, J shed 5 bases, and the junction held 9 bases outside the gene matches. Germline CDR1 reads LGHDT; CDR2 reads YNNKEL (reference sequence). The CDR3 runs to 16 residues. Assay used: immunoSEQ multiplex PCR; TCRdb lists only in-frame clones, some missing. Of more than 300,000 clones in the sample, 87% were seen once. Specimen: peripheral blood. The receptor was isolated from a woman aged 30 to 39 with COVID-19, enrolled during active disease. The V gene is TRBV3-1 (or the pseudogene TRBV3-2), the J gene TRBJ2-7; TRBD1 matches at 12 bases. The CDR3: CASSRRAGTGGHEQYF. The DNA for the CDR3 is TGTGCCAGCAGCCGGCGAGCTGGGACAGGGGGCCACGAGCAGTACTTC.